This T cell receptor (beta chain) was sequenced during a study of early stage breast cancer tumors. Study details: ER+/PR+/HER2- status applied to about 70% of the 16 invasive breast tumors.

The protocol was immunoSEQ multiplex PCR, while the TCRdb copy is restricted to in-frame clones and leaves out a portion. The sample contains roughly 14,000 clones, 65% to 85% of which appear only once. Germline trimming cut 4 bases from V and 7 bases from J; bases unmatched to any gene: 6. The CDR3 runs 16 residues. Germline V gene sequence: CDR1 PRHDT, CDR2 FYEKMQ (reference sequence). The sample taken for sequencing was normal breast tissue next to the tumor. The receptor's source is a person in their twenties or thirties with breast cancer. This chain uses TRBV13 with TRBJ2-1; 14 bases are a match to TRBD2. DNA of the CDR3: TGTGCCAGCAGCTCAGGGACTAGCGGGAGTATGAATGAGCAGTTCTTC. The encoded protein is CASSSGTSGSMNEQFF.